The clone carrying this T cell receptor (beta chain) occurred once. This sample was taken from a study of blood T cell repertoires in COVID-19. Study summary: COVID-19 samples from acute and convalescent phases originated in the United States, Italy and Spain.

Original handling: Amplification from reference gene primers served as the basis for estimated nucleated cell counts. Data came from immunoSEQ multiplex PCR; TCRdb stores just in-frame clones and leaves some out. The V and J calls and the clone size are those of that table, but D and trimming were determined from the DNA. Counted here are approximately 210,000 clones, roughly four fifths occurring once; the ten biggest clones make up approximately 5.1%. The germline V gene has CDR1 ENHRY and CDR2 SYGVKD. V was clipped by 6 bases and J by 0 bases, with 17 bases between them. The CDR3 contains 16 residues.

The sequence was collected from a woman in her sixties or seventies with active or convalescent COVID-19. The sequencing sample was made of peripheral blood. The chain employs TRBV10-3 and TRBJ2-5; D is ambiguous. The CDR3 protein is CAISPSAATYQETQYF. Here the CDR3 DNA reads TGTGCCATCAGCCCCAGTGCGGCAACCTACCAAGAGACCCAGTACTTC.